The T cell receptor (beta chain) under discussion was sequenced for a study of blood T cells in healthy people across ages. Next came a second PCR, run for roughly 7 to 12 cycles, which used a sample-barcoded 5' primer along with a J-beta primer mix. Using its own MiXCR run on the 5' RACE reads, TCRdb lists one record per CDR3 protein. This sample has roughly 1,300,000 distinct CDR3 sequences, with approximately 59% found just once. The CDR3 runs 16 residues. In regard to this clonotype: Antigen: not known.

Whole-study results and caveats: With age, beta diversity per million T cells declined roughly linearly, significantly by around 43.

Sequenced sample: blood. The receptor's source is a man younger than 35 in good health. V is TRBV12-3 or TRBV12-4 and J is TRBJ2-5; the match to TRBD2 covers 11 bases. The J call may not be correct, given that the DNA end is closer to TRBJ2-7. The CDR3 DNA is TGTGCCAGCAGTTCTCAATTTACTAGCGGGAGTAACGAGCAGTACTTC. It codes for CASSSQFTSGSNEQYF.